This T cell receptor (beta chain) is drawn from a study of T-cell reconstitution after alpha-beta-depleted transplantation in children. Using unique molecular identifiers, the investigators prepared the TCRbeta library. TCRdb itself ran the PCR reads through MiXCR, one entry per CDR3 protein. Of about 640,000 distinct CDR3 sequences listed, roughly 15% are singletons. In its sample, this clonotype was seen many times. V dropped 3 bases and J dropped 0 bases, with 9 bases sitting between them. The CDR3 sequence is 14 residues long. In germline, CDR1 is DFQATT, CDR2 SNEGSKA (reference sequence). This chain connects TRBV20-1 to TRBJ1-5; no definite D call. The material was PBMCs from the stem cell graft donor, obtained from the stem cell graft. The TCR originated in a human donor who donated a stem cell graft to a child with acute myeloid leukemia. This CDR3 is CSARGRYSNQPQHF. CDR3 nucleotide sequence: TGCAGTGCTAGGGGTCGGTATAGCAATCAGCCCCAGCATTTT.